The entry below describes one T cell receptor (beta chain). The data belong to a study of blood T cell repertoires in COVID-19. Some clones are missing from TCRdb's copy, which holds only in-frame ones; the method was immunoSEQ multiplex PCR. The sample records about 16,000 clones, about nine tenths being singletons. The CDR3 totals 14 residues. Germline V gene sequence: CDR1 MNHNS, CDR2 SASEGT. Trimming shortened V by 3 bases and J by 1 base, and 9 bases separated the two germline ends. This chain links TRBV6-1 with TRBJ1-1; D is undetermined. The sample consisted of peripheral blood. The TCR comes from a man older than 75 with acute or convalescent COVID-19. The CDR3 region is CASSDQAKNTEAFF. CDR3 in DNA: TGTGCCAGCAGTGACCAGGCAAAGAACACTGAAGCTTTCTTT.